This TCR beta chain comes out of a study of T cell responses to AZD1222 COVID-19 vaccine. The table came from immunoSEQ multiplex PCR; TCRdb's copy has only in-frame clones and leaves some out. The data show some 91,000 clones, with over 85% seen just once and approximately 11% held by the top ten. Germline CDR1 SGDLS, CDR2 YYNGEE. V lost 2 bases and J 2 bases, leaving 17 bases between the germline ends. CDR3 size: 16 residues. This chain links TRBV9 with TRBJ2-7, with D possibly being TRBD2 (6 bases). The sequence derives from an adult in good health. The sample consisted of peripheral blood, taken on day 0 of AZD1222 vaccination. The CDR3 region has the DNA TGTGCCAGCAGCGTCCTTTCTAGCGCCAACCCCTACGAGCAGTACTTC. Translation gives CASSVLSSANPYEQYF.